Given below is one T cell receptor beta chain in context. Original processing methods: Using reference gene primer amplification, nucleated cell counts were estimated. Measured with immunoSEQ multiplex PCR; TCRdb has only the in-frame clones, and not every one. The V and J calls and the clone size are those of that table, but D and trimming were determined from the DNA. This table holds tens of thousands of clones, 80% to 90% found once. This entry is derived from a study of blood T cell repertoires in COVID-19. Background on the study: The United States, Italy and Spain supplied acute and convalescent COVID-19 samples. Sources were T cells, B-cell-depleted T cells, or PBMCs; the material itself was cDNA or gDNA.

This CDR3 comprises 18 residues. V shed 5 bases, J shed 0 bases, and the junction held 12 bases outside the gene matches. Germline V gene data show CDR1 as SEHNR and CDR2 as FQNEAQ (reference sequence). Specimen: peripheral blood. The TCR originated in a woman older than 75 with active or convalescent COVID-19. The chain is built from TRBV7-9 and TRBJ2-1; 8 nucleotides agree with TRBD2. CDR3 coding DNA: TGTGCCAGCAGCACCCCACGTAGCGGGACGAGCTCCTACAATGAGCAGTTCTTC. Its translation is CASSTPRSGTSSYNEQFF.